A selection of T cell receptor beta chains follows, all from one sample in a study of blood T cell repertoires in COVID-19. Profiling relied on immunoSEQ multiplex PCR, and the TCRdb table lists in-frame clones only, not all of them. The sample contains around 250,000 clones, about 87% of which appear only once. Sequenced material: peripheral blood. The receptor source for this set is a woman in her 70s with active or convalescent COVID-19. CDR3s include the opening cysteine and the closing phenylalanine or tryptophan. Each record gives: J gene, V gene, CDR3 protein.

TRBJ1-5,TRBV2,CASSKEVSNQPQHF
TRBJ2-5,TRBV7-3,CASSLGGLQETQYF
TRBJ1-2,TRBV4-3,CASSQDVGGVSGYTF
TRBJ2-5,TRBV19,CASSSDLRETQYF
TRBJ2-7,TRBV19,CASSIPLGGNRQYF
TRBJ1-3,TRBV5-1,CASSANPVGGGNTIYF
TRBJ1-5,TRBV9,CASSVGDRGFNQPQHF
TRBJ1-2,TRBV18,CASSPPSVPLNYGYTF
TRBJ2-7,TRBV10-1,CATSRQIGYEQYF
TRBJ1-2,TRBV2,CASSRDRGNLRGYTF
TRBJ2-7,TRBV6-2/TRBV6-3,CASSYAGLSYEQYF
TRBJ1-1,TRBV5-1,CASSPRTGSQMNTEAFF